A single sample is the source of the 14 T cell receptor beta chains below, sequenced in a study of cytomegalovirus exposure and HLA in healthy donors. Primers for the PCR totalled 60 Vbeta and 13 Jbeta. Clones were read by immunoSEQ multiplex PCR, and TCRdb kept only the in-frame ones, dropping some. Among hundreds of thousands of clones listed, approximately 80% were seen once. Material for sequencing was PBMCs. All receptors derive from a middle-aged woman in good health and CMV-seronegative.

The chain combines TRBV19 with TRBJ1-3, with 7 bases matching TRBD1. V shed 7 bases and J 0 bases; nucleotides not matched to a gene: 3. There are 14 residues in the CDR3. Germline V gene lookup returns CDR1 LNHDA and CDR2 SQIVND (reference sequence). The CDR3 nucleotides are TGTGCCAGTACCCCAGGGGGCTCTGGAAACACCATATATTTT. It codes for CASTPGGSGNTIYF.

The V and J genes are TRBV7-3 and TRBJ2-3, with D possibly TRBD1 on 6 matching bases. This CDR3 comprises 16 residues. V lost 5 bases and J 1 base, leaving 16 bases between the germline ends. Germline CDR1 reads SGHTA; CDR2 reads FQGTGA. The DNA of the CDR3 is TGTGCCAGCAGCCCTCAACCGGCAGGGGGCACAGATACGCAGTATTTT. The encoded protein is CASSPQPAGGTDTQYF.

This clone was counted once. The J gene is TRBJ2-3, the V gene TRBV5-1; weak D call: TRBD2 (7 bases). V dropped 4 bases and J dropped 4 bases, with 16 bases sitting between them. There are 15 residues in the CDR3. From germline, CDR1 is SGHRS and CDR2 YFSETQ. In DNA, the CDR3 is TGCGCCAGCAGCAGGGAGGGACATGATTCAGATACGCAGTATTTT. Protein sequence: CASSREGHDSDTQYF. The full variable domain, rest sourced from reference TRBV5-1 and TRBJ2-3, is KAGVTQTPRYLIKTRGQQVTLSCSPISGHRSVSWYQQTPGQGLQFLFEYFSETQRNKGNFPGRFSGRQFSNSRSEMNVSTLELGDSALYLCASSREGHDSDTQYFGPGTRLTVL.

V gene TRBV6-1 combines with J gene TRBJ1-1; 7 nucleotides align to TRBD1. The germline V gene has CDR1 MNHNS and CDR2 SASEGT. The CDR3 loop spans 13 amino acids. V gave up 5 bases and J gave up 3 bases; unmatched junction bases: 3. CDR3 protein: CASSPRGYTEAFF. The CDR3 DNA sequence: TGTGCCAGCAGTCCCAGGGGGTACACTGAAGCTTTCTTT.

The J gene is TRBJ1-1, the V gene TRBV12-5; a possible D gene is TRBD1 (6 bases). CDR1 is LGHNT and CDR2 is FRNRAP in the germline V gene. The V end was cut by 4 bases, the J end by 4 bases, with 16 bases between. There are 15 residues in the CDR3. The CDR3 sequence: CASGSPNRVVTEAFF. CDR3 DNA: TGTGCTAGTGGTTCCCCGAACAGGGTCGTCACTGAAGCTTTCTTT.

CDR3: CASRGGQGVVDTQYF. DNA for the CDR3: TGTGCCAGCAGGGGGGGACAGGGGGTCGTGGATACGCAGTATTTT. The V call is TRBV6-1, the J call TRBJ2-3, with 11 bases lining up with TRBD1. This CDR3 has 15 amino acids. V lost 6 bases, J lost 6 bases, and 8 bases stayed unmatched. The germline V gene encodes CDR1 MNHNS and CDR2 SASEGT.

V and J are TRBV5-1 and TRBJ2-7; TRBD1 matches at 7 bases. In germline, CDR1 is SGHRS, CDR2 YFSETQ. This CDR3 spans 15 amino acids. J was trimmed by 4 bases and V by 4 bases; bases with no gene match: 11. CDR3 residues: CASSTGQPPGYEQYF. CDR3 sequence (DNA): TGCGCCAGCAGCACGGGACAGCCTCCGGGGTACGAGCAGTACTTC.

This clone was counted between two and nine times. The chain combines TRBV5-1 with TRBJ1-4; 8 positions match TRBD1. The CDR3 length is 15 residues. CDR1 SGHRS and CDR2 YFSETQ come from the germline V gene. V lost 4 bases to trimming and J lost 6 bases; unmatched junction nucleotides: 8. CDR3 coding DNA: TGCGCCAGCAGCGACGGACAGGGCTCTGATGAAAAACTGTTTTTT. Translating gives CASSDGQGSDEKLFF.

This chain connects TRBV7-3 to TRBJ1-2; D is undetermined. V was trimmed by 5 bases and J by 7 bases, leaving 20 bases between them. CDR1 SGHTA and CDR2 FQGTGA come from the germline V gene. The CDR3 is 15 residues long. The CDR3 is CASSPAATSLAGYTF. DNA of the CDR3: TGTGCCAGCAGCCCCGCCGCGACTTCCCTTGCTGGCTACACCTTC.

The J gene is TRBJ1-2, the V gene TRBV13, with D possibly TRBD1 on 5 matching bases. Germline V gene sequence: CDR1 PRHDT, CDR2 FYEKMQ (reference sequence). V was shortened by 3 bases and J by 7 bases, with 9 bases between the two germline ends. This CDR3 contains 12 residues. CDR3 in amino acids: CASSLSQGGYTF. The CDR3 DNA reads TGTGCCAGCAGCTTGTCCCAGGGTGGCTACACCTTC. Complete variable domain (other parts from reference TRBV13 and TRBJ1-2): AAGVIQSPRHLIKEKRETATLKCYPIPRHDTVYWYQQGPGQDPQFLISFYEKMQSDKGSIPDRFSAQQFSDYHSELNMSSLELGDSALYFCASSLSQGGYTFGSGTRLTVV.

This clone was found once. The V gene is TRBV18, the J gene TRBJ2-3, with 12 bases lining up with TRBD2. Germline V gives CDR1 KGHSH, CDR2 LQKENI. There are 16 residues in the CDR3. Germline trimming cut 3 bases from V and 3 bases from J; bases unmatched to any gene: 4. The CDR3 nucleotides read TGTGCCAGCTCACCCCAAGGACTAGCGGGGACAGATACGCAGTATTTT. This translates into CASSPQGLAGTDTQYF. Filled out from reference TRBV18 and TRBJ2-3, the complete variable domain reads NAGVMQNPRHLVRRRGQEARLRCSPMKGHSHVYWYRQLPEEGLKFMVYLQKENIIDESGMPKERFSAEFPKEGPSILRIQQVVRGDSAAYFCASSPQGLAGTDTQYFGPGTRLTVL.

Only one count was recorded for this clone. The CDR3 reads CASSSFTGELFF. The CDR3 DNA follows: TGCGCCAGCAGCTCCTTTACCGGGGAGCTGTTTTTT. The genes are TRBV5-1 and TRBJ2-2; D gene ambiguous. CDR3 size: 12 residues. Trimming stripped 3 bases from V and 5 bases from J, with 5 bases between. The germline gives CDR1 SGHRS, CDR2 YFSETQ.

This sequence joins TRBV9 and TRBJ1-1; a possible D gene is TRBD1 (5 bases). With 3 bases removed from V and 2 bases from J, the gap between germline ends came to 14 bases. This CDR3 has 15 amino acids. From germline, CDR1 is SGDLS and CDR2 YYNGEE. CDR3 sequence: CASSETATENTEAFF. CDR3 in DNA: TGTGCCAGCAGCGAGACCGCGACAGAAAACACTGAAGCTTTCTTT.

CDR3 in amino acids: CASSPGNNNSPLHF. CDR3 bases: TGTGCCAGCAGCCCGGGGAACAATAATTCACCCCTCCACTTT. The chain employs TRBV7-2 and TRBJ1-6, with no clear D. The CDR3 extends over 14 amino acids. Germline CDR1 is SGHTA and CDR2 is FQGNSA. V was trimmed by 5 bases and J by 5 bases, leaving 10 bases between them.